The clone carrying this T cell receptor beta chain was found many times. Its antigen is not known. TCRdb re-called the 5' RACE reads through MiXCR, storing one row per CDR3 protein. The table lists about 320,000 distinct CDR3 sequences, around 4.5% of them singletons. This sample was included in a study of T cells after yellow fever vaccination. General study results and limits: Most clones from primary vaccination were detected again post-booster (roughly 96% CD4, about 88% CD8).

The clonotype originates from a man in his late teens or twenties who received the YFV17D yellow fever vaccine. The sample was PBMCs, taken 15 days after the yellow fever booster vaccination.

For the CDR3, the DNA is TGTGCCAGCAGCTTAGGTCCCGTGAACACTGAAGCTTTCTTT. Amino acids: CASSLGPVNTEAFF. The rearrangement links TRBV7-2 to TRBJ1-1, with D hard to call. V shed 1 base and J shed 0 bases, with 6 bases lying between them. Per germline, CDR1 SGHTA and CDR2 FQGNSA. This CDR3 contains 14 residues. The complete variable domain, with remaining parts taken from reference TRBV7-2 and TRBJ1-1, reads GAGVSQSPSNKVTEKGKDVELRCDPISGHTALYWYRQSLGQGLEFLIYFQGNSAPDKSGLPSDRFSAERTGGSVSTLTIQRTQQEDSAVYLCASSLGPVNTEAFFGQGTRLTVV.